Shown below are 28 T cell receptor beta chains from a single sample sequenced in a study of a mutant IDH1 vaccine in newly diagnosed glioma. Their specific antigens are unknown. TCRdb keeps only in-frame clones here, not all; method: immunoSEQ multiplex PCR. The sample has around 66,000 clones, 80% seen once. Time point described: week 11, during vaccination. One vaccine dose held 300 ug of mutant IDH1 20-mer peptide and came with topical imiquimod. The starting material was PBMCs, obtained from a glioma patient whose treatment included an IDH1 peptide vaccine. The source of these receptors is a man over 45 with glioma.

This sequence joins TRBV19 and TRBJ2-1; TRBD2 matches 9 bases. The CDR3 sequence is 13 residues long. Germline CDR1 reads LNHDA; CDR2 reads SQIVND (reference sequence). J was trimmed by 8 bases and V by 6 bases; bases with no gene match: 5. CDR3 DNA sequence: TGTGCCAGTAGGCGGGGGGGTGTGGATGAGCAGTTCTTC. It specifies CASRRGGVDEQFF.

This clone appeared a few times. The J gene is TRBJ1-2, the V gene TRBV7-3, with D possibly being TRBD1 (5 bases). V was pared by 0 bases and J by 6 bases, with 14 bases between. Germline CDR1 and CDR2: SGHTA and FQGTGA. This CDR3 region has 15 residues. The CDR3 DNA reads as TGTGCCAGCAGCTTAACGGCAGGGAGAGGGGATGGCTACACCTTC. It codes for CASSLTAGRGDGYTF. The full variable domain, rest sourced from reference TRBV7-3 and TRBJ1-2, is GAGVSQTPSNKVTEKGKYVELRCDPISGHTALYWYRQSLGQGPEFLIYFQGTGAADDSGLPNDRFFAVRPEGSVSTLKIQRTERGDSAVYLCASSLTAGRGDGYTFGSGTRLTVV.

The V gene is TRBV10-3, the J gene TRBJ2-5, with D unresolved. Germline V gene data show CDR1 as ENHRY and CDR2 as SYGVKD. Deletions cut 11 bases from V and 3 bases from J, with 10 bases between. The CDR3 has 11 amino acids. CDR3 DNA: TGTGCCGCAAGGTCCGAAGAGACCCAGTACTTC. It is translated as CAARSEETQYF.

The rearrangement joins TRBV4-1 to TRBJ2-3; TRBD2 might be the D (5 bases). Deletions cut 3 bases from V and 5 bases from J, with 15 bases between. CDR3 length equals 15 residues. Looked up from germline, CDR1 is MGHRA and CDR2 is YSYEKL. The CDR3 region has the DNA TGCGCCAGCAGCCATTCGCTGGGAGCCAGAGATACGCAGTATTTT. It codes for CASSHSLGARDTQYF.

This clone has more than one count but fewer than ten. The V gene is TRBV19, the J gene TRBJ1-5; 8 bases line up with TRBD1. V lost 3 bases to trimming and J lost 4 bases; unmatched junction nucleotides: 8. Germline assignment: CDR1 LNHDA and CDR2 SQIVND (reference sequence). The CDR3 is 16 amino acids. The CDR3 region is CASSIPWTGRNQPQHF. The CDR3 DNA sequence: TGTGCCAGTAGTATTCCCTGGACAGGGCGTAATCAGCCCCAGCATTTT.

This clone was recorded once. The chain carries TRBV18 and TRBJ2-7; 12 nucleotides match TRBD2. J lost 7 bases, V lost 3 bases, and 7 bases had no gene match. The CDR3 is 15 residues long. Looked up from germline, CDR1 is KGHSH and CDR2 is LQKENI. CDR3 protein: CASSPLLAGGGEQYF. For the CDR3, the DNA is TGTGCCAGCTCACCCTTACTAGCGGGAGGTGGAGAGCAGTACTTC.

The chain uses TRBV7-8 and TRBJ2-2; TRBD2 agrees at 7 bases. V shed 6 bases, J shed 4 bases, and the junction held 5 bases outside the gene matches. The CDR3 is 14 amino acids. The germline V gene has CDR1 SGHVS and CDR2 FQNEAQ. This CDR3 is CASRGGPGTGELFF. In nucleotides, the CDR3 is TGTGCCAGCAGGGGAGGGCCGGGCACCGGGGAGCTGTTTTTT. Full variable domain (remainder filled in from reference TRBV7-8 and TRBJ2-2): GAGVSQSPRYKVAKRGQDVALRCDPISGHVSLFWYQQALGQGPEFLTYFQNEAQLDKSGLPSDRFFAERPEGSVSTLKIQRTQQEDSAVYLCASRGGPGTGELFFGEGSRLTVL.

The table lists this clone with a few counts. This chain uses TRBV23-1 with TRBJ1-1; no clear D gene. TRBV23-1 is labeled an ORF, and its function is uncertain. The CDR3 runs 15 residues. The V gene lost 6 bases and the J gene lost 2 bases, with 16 bases spanning the gap. The CDR3 nucleotides read TGCGCCAGCAGCCGGGGTGGGTGCTTTAACACTGAAGCTTTCTTT. It yields the protein CASSRGGCFNTEAFF.

The CDR3 DNA follows: TGCAGTGCCTGGGACACCGGGGAGCTGTTTTTT. Translated, it gives CSAWDTGELFF. This chain links TRBV20-1 with TRBJ2-2, with unresolved D. CDR3 length equals 11 residues. Trimming took 6 bases from V and 3 from J, leaving 5 bases between them. Germline-derived CDR1 and CDR2 are DFQATT and SNEGSKA (reference sequence).

The gene calls are TRBV25-1 and TRBJ2-7; no clear D gene. The length of the CDR3 is 11 residues. Germline V gives CDR1 MGHDK, CDR2 SYGVNS. Trimming cost V 4 bases and J 3 bases, with 4 bases left between them. DNA for the CDR3: TGTGCCAGCAGTGGTAACTACGAGCAGTACTTC. Encoded protein: CASSGNYEQYF.

In this sample, this clone turned up once. The V and J genes are TRBV18 and TRBJ2-7; D call uncertain. The CDR3 runs to 13 residues. In germline, CDR1 is KGHSH, CDR2 LQKENI. V lost 3 bases and J 1 base, leaving 7 bases between the germline ends. The CDR3 bases are TGTGCCAGCTCACCCGACGGATCCTACGAGCAGTACTTC. Its translation: CASSPDGSYEQYF.

This chain links TRBV7-9 with TRBJ2-2, with a weak D call TRBD1 (7 bases). This CDR3 has 16 residues. V gave up 5 bases and J gave up 6 bases, with 19 bases separating them. Germline V gives CDR1 SEHNR, CDR2 FQNEAQ (reference sequence). The CDR3 here is CASSRSGQGVAGELFF. The CDR3 DNA reads TGTGCCAGCAGCCGGAGCGGGCAGGGGGTAGCCGGGGAGCTGTTTTTT.

The chain recombines TRBV6-6 with TRBJ1-1; weak D call: TRBD1 (5 bases). The germline V gene encodes CDR1 MNHNY and CDR2 SVGAGI (reference sequence). CDR3 length equals 14 residues. V was cut by 7 bases and J by 1 base, with 13 bases left in between. The CDR3 is CASTPPGSNTEAFF. The CDR3 DNA sequence: TGTGCCAGCACCCCGCCAGGGTCGAACACTGAAGCTTTCTTT.

This clone was detected a few times. The chain recombines TRBV4-3 with TRBJ1-1; unclear D gene. V dropped 1 base and J dropped 6 bases, with 15 bases sitting between them. The CDR3 runs 15 residues. The germline gives CDR1 LGHNA, CDR2 YSLEER. For the CDR3, the DNA is TGCGCCAGCAGCCAAGGGAGTAATTGGCAGTCTGAAGCTTTCTTT. Its protein product is CASSQGSNWQSEAFF.

The chain combines TRBV4-1 with TRBJ1-2; the D is unclear. V was clipped by 4 bases and J by 4 bases, with 28 bases between them. Germline V gene sequence: CDR1 MGHRA, CDR2 YSYEKL. The CDR3 has 19 amino acids. In DNA form, the CDR3 reads TGCGCCAGCAGCCTACGACCTCCCGATCAAGAAATATTACGCTATGGCTACACCTTC. Protein sequence: CASSLRPPDQEILRYGYTF.

The chain recombines TRBV5-6 with TRBJ1-5; D unresolved. Germline V gene sequence: CDR1 SGHDT, CDR2 YYEEEE. The CDR3 totals 16 residues. V dropped 0 bases and J dropped 7 bases, with 17 bases sitting between them. The CDR3, as DNA: TGTGCCAGCAGCTTGGACAAAGACATACGGCAACAGCCCCAGCATTTT. Translating gives CASSLDKDIRQQPQHF.

This chain links TRBV11-2 with TRBJ2-5; no clear D gene. In germline, CDR1 is SGHAT, CDR2 FQNNGV. Trimming left V 1 base short and J 7 bases short, with 10 bases between. The CDR3 is 13 residues long. CDR3 protein: CASSLGSPGTQYF. CDR3 sequence (DNA): TGTGCCAGCAGCTTAGGGTCCCCAGGGACCCAGTACTTC.

The V and J genes are TRBV7-9 and TRBJ1-6; D may be TRBD1 (6 bases). CDR3 length: 14 residues. The V gene lost 1 base and the J gene lost 7 bases, with 8 bases spanning the gap. CDR1 SEHNR and CDR2 FQNEAQ come from the germline V gene (reference sequence). The CDR3 bases are TGTGCCAGCAGCTTAGTACAGGGCAATTCACCCCTCCACTTT. This translates into CASSLVQGNSPLHF.

The chain employs TRBV29-1 and TRBJ2-7; 11 bases fit TRBD2. This CDR3 spans 13 amino acids. The germline gives CDR1 SQVTM, CDR2 ANQGSEA. The V and J ends lost 6 bases and 6 bases, in that order; junction bases with no gene match: 7. The CDR3 DNA sequence: TGCAGCGTCTTAGCGGGAGGGCCGTTCGAGCAGTACTTC. Amino acid sequence: CSVLAGGPFEQYF.

V is TRBV5-1 and J is TRBJ2-7; tentative D call: TRBD2 (7 bases). The V gene's germline CDR1 is SGHRS and CDR2 YFSETQ. V was pared by 0 bases and J by 5 bases, with 12 bases between. This CDR3 contains 14 residues. The CDR3 nucleotides read TGCGCCAGCAGCTTGGCGGGGGGCCGGGACGAGCAGTACTTC. This codes for CASSLAGGRDEQYF.

The V gene is TRBV6-4, the J gene TRBJ2-7, with D perhaps matching TRBD1 or TRBD2 (5 bases each). The V end lost 3 bases, the J end lost 4 bases, and 13 bases lay between the germline ends. CDR3 length: 14 amino acids. From germline, CDR1 is MRHNA and CDR2 SNTAGT. DNA of the CDR3: TGTGCCAGCAGTGAGAGGGGAAGTCGGTACGAGCAGTACTTC. It codes for CASSERGSRYEQYF.

This chain joins TRBV7-8 and TRBJ1-5, with D possibly matching TRBD1 (6 bases). V gave up 5 bases and J gave up 4 bases, with 18 bases separating them. The CDR3 has 16 amino acids. Germline values: CDR1 SGHVS, CDR2 FQNEAQ. This CDR3 is CASSPQRGEGNQPQHF. CDR3 DNA sequence: TGTGCCAGCAGCCCCCAAAGGGGGGAAGGGAATCAGCCCCAGCATTTT.

This clone was detected once. The chain couples TRBV5-1 to TRBJ2-2, with D unresolved. Trimming left V 4 bases short and J 6 bases short, with 19 bases between. CDR3 length: 16 amino acids. The germline V gene encodes CDR1 SGHRS and CDR2 YFSETQ. The chain's CDR3 is CASSTPNKLVAGELFF. In nucleotides, the CDR3 is TGCGCCAGCAGCACCCCAAATAAGTTGGTCGCCGGGGAGCTGTTTTTT.

This clone was observed a few times. This sequence joins TRBV28 and TRBJ1-2; D possibly corresponds to TRBD1 (5 bases). V was shortened by 11 bases and J by 4 bases, with 11 bases between the two germline ends. This CDR3 has 11 residues. Germline CDR1 is MDHEN and CDR2 is SYDVKM. The DNA for the CDR3 is TGTGCCGGAAGGGGTTCCTATGGCTACACCTTC. This gives the protein CAGRGSYGYTF.

The chain joins TRBV5-6 to TRBJ1-2, with a possible D match to TRBD1 (6 bases). This CDR3 contains 16 residues. CDR1 is SGHDT, CDR2 YYEEEE, per germline. Trimming removed 4 bases from V and 4 bases from J, with 20 bases in between. CDR3 nucleotide sequence: TGTGCCAGCAGCCAGGGGACTTCCGGGAGGTCCTATGGCTACACCTTC. Amino acids: CASSQGTSGRSYGYTF.

This clone is a singleton in its sample. This sequence joins TRBV5-1 and TRBJ1-1; D might be TRBD1 (5 bases). The V end lost 7 bases, the J end lost 5 bases, and 12 bases lay between the germline ends. Germline values: CDR1 SGHRS, CDR2 YFSETQ. The CDR3 loop spans 12 amino acids. The CDR3 bases are TGCGCCAGCGGATCGGGGGGGACTGAAGCTTTCTTT. Its translation: CASGSGGTEAFF.

The chain carries TRBV7-9 and TRBJ1-5; no firm D call. The CDR3 is made up of 13 amino acids. Germline-derived CDR1 and CDR2 are SEHNR and FQNEAQ (reference sequence). V was pared by 1 base and J by 4 bases, with 5 bases between. The DNA of the CDR3 is TGTGCCAGCAGCTTAGACCGGAATCAGCCCCAGCATTTT. Its translation: CASSLDRNQPQHF.

The CDR3 here is CASSSLVLQETQYF. CDR3 DNA sequence: TGTGCCAGCAGTTCCCTCGTTCTTCAAGAGACCCAGTACTTC. The chain links TRBV11-3 to TRBJ2-5; the D is unclear. V was cut by 6 bases and J by 2 bases, with 13 bases left in between. The CDR3 runs to 14 residues. The germline CDR1 and CDR2 sequences are SGHNT and YENEEA. Full variable domain (outside the CDR3, taken from reference TRBV11-3 and TRBJ2-5): EAGVVQSPRYKIIEKKQPVAFWCNPISGHNTLYWYLQNLGQGPELLIRYENEEAVDDSQLPKDRFSAERLKGVDSTLKIQPAELGDSAVYLCASSSLVLQETQYFGPGTRLLVL.